The next 28 T cell receptor beta chains were all read from a single sample in a study of blood T cell repertoires in COVID-19. The method was immunoSEQ multiplex PCR; TCRdb's version includes in-frame clones alone and lacks a portion of them. The sample lists about 56,000 clones, roughly nine tenths seen once, with roughly 43% in the top ten. The sample was peripheral blood. The receptors were gathered from a woman aged 60-70 years with COVID-19, enrolled during active disease.

J is TRBJ1-4 and V is TRBV4-1, with a possible D match to TRBD1 (5 bases). Looked up from germline, CDR1 is MGHRA and CDR2 is YSYEKL. This CDR3 contains 18 residues. The V end was cut by 5 bases, the J end by 3 bases, with 22 bases between. The CDR3 spells CASSKLGTGGRANEKLFF. The DNA for the CDR3 is TGCGCCAGCAGCAAACTTGGCACGGGGGGGAGGGCTAATGAAAAACTGTTTTTT.

The chain recombines TRBV30 with TRBJ2-7; D is possibly TRBD1 (6 bases). Germline values: CDR1 GTSNPN, CDR2 SVGIG (reference sequence). This CDR3 has 12 residues. The V end lost 5 bases, the J end lost 3 bases, and 11 bases lay between the germline ends. This CDR3 reads CAWGRDNYEQYF. The CDR3 nucleotides are TGTGCCTGGGGCCGGGACAACTACGAGCAGTACTTC. The variable domain in full, with the rest retrieved from reference TRBV30 and TRBJ2-7, is SQTIHQWPATLVQPVGSPLSLECTVEGTSNPNLYWYRQAAGRGLQLLFYSVGIGQISSEVPQNLSASRPQDRQFILSSKKLLLSDSGFYLCAWGRDNYEQYFGPGTRLTVT.

This chain uses TRBV3-1 (or the pseudogene TRBV3-2) with TRBJ2-5; the match to TRBD2 covers 12 bases. The V gene end was trimmed by 3 bases and the J gene end by 2 bases; junction bases not matched to a gene: 10. The CDR3 is 18 residues long. The V gene's germline CDR1 is LGHDT and CDR2 YNNKEL (reference sequence). This CDR3 is CASSQATSGLAGQETQYF. The CDR3 nucleotides are TGTGCCAGCAGCCAGGCCACCTCCGGACTAGCGGGACAAGAGACCCAGTACTTC.

The chain recombines TRBV5-1 with TRBJ2-3, with 12 bases fitting TRBD2. The germline CDR1 and CDR2 sequences are SGHRS and YFSETQ. J was trimmed by 0 bases and V by 4 bases; bases with no gene match: 9. This CDR3 has 18 residues. CDR3 region: CASSPRTSGDLSTDTQYF. The DNA of the CDR3 is TGCGCCAGCAGCCCCCGGACTAGCGGGGACCTTAGCACAGATACGCAGTATTTT. Complete variable domain (other parts from reference TRBV5-1 and TRBJ2-3): KAGVTQTPRYLIKTRGQQVTLSCSPISGHRSVSWYQQTPGQGLQFLFEYFSETQRNKGNFPGRFSGRQFSNSRSEMNVSTLELGDSALYLCASSPRTSGDLSTDTQYFGPGTRLTVL.

The chain recombines TRBV25-1 with TRBJ1-2, with a tentative D call TRBD1 (6 bases). The V end lost 5 bases, the J end lost 4 bases, and 11 bases lay between the germline ends. CDR1 MGHDK and CDR2 SYGVNS come from the germline V gene. This CDR3 contains 13 residues. The CDR3 sequence: CASSTGLRYGYTF. The CDR3 nucleotides read TGTGCCAGCAGTACAGGGCTCCGCTATGGCTACACCTTC.

This clone occurred once. The V gene is TRBV18, the J gene TRBJ2-2; 8 nucleotides line up with TRBD1. The CDR3 extends over 15 amino acids. Germline CDR1 is KGHSH and CDR2 is LQKENI. The trim removed 3 bases at V and 7 bases at J, leaving 7 bases unmatched. The CDR3 DNA is TGTGCCAGCTCACCGAGGACAGGGTCGGACGGGGAGCTGTTTTTT. Translated: CASSPRTGSDGELFF.

This chain connects TRBV28 to TRBJ2-7; D may be TRBD2 (6 bases). Germline V CDR1 and CDR2: MDHEN, SYDVKM. There are 17 residues in the CDR3. With 1 base removed from V and 1 base from J, the gap between germline ends came to 17 bases. This CDR3 is CASSLSPDAGLSYEQYF. The CDR3 nucleotides are TGTGCCAGCAGTTTATCCCCCGACGCCGGACTATCCTACGAGCAGTACTTC. Variable domain in full (rest from reference TRBV28 and TRBJ2-7): DVKVTQSSRYLVKRTGEKVFLECVQDMDHENMFWYRQDPGLGLRLIYFSYDVKMKEKGDIPEGYSVSREKKERFSLILESASTNQTSMYLCASSLSPDAGLSYEQYFGPGTRLTVT.

This chain connects TRBV7-2 to TRBJ2-5; TRBD2 aligns across 8 bases. This CDR3 is built from 15 residues. Trimming cost V 3 bases and J 4 bases; bases outside gene matches: 7. Germline CDR1 and CDR2: SGHTA and FQGNSA. The CDR3 DNA sequence: TGTGCCAGCAGCTTCACCGGGACTAGGGGAGAGACCCAGTACTTC. Protein product: CASSFTGTRGETQYF.

The genes are TRBV19 and TRBJ1-5, with 8 nucleotides matching TRBD1. The germline V gene encodes CDR1 LNHDA and CDR2 SQIVND (reference sequence). There are 17 residues in the CDR3. J gave up 0 bases and V 8 bases, and 12 bases lay outside the gene matches. CDR3 amino acids: CASQTRTGPYSNQPQHF. CDR3 bases: TGTGCCAGTCAAACCAGGACAGGGCCCTATAGCAATCAGCCCCAGCATTTT.

The gene calls are TRBV7-2 and TRBJ2-5; D remains ambiguous. The CDR3 is 15 amino acids. Germline V gene data show CDR1 as SGHTA and CDR2 as FQGNSA. V shed 3 bases and J shed 5 bases, with 16 bases lying between them. Written as DNA, the CDR3 is TGTGCCAGCAGCTTGATGCCGGGTAGTTGGGAGACCCAGTACTTC. Translating gives CASSLMPGSWETQYF. Based on the CDR3 plus reference TRBV7-2 and TRBJ2-5, the full variable domain is GAGVSQSPSNKVTEKGKDVELRCDPISGHTALYWYRQSLGQGLEFLIYFQGNSAPDKSGLPSDRFSAERTGGSVSTLTIQRTQQEDSAVYLCASSLMPGSWETQYFGPGTRLLVL.

This rearrangement joins TRBV5-1 to TRBJ1-5, with D possibly matching TRBD1 (5 bases). This CDR3 comprises 17 residues. The V and J ends lost 4 bases and 0 bases respectively, with 17 bases between them. Germline-derived CDR1 and CDR2 are SGHRS and YFSETQ. CDR3 DNA: TGCGCCAGCAGCCCCCAGCAGGGCCCTTATAGCAATCAGCCCCAGCATTTT. It encodes CASSPQQGPYSNQPQHF.

This clone was observed a single time. V usage is TRBV7-9 and J usage is TRBJ2-3; 8 nucleotides match TRBD2. The germline CDR1 and CDR2 sequences are SEHNR and FQNEAQ (reference sequence). V was clipped by 5 bases and J by 1 base; unmatched bases: 8. The CDR3 covers 16 residues. The CDR3 DNA reads as TGTGCCAGCAGCCTCCCATCGCGGGGGGGCACAGATACGCAGTATTTT. Translated: CASSLPSRGGTDTQYF.

The chain uses TRBV6-5 and TRBJ2-7; D is possibly TRBD2 (5 bases). The ends were cut back, 5 bases at V and 2 bases at J, with 13 bases in the middle. This CDR3 spans 14 amino acids. In germline, CDR1 is MNHEY, CDR2 SVGAGI. CDR3: CASSPSPLPYEQYF. In DNA form, the CDR3 reads TGTGCCAGCAGTCCTAGCCCCCTTCCCTACGAGCAGTACTTC.

V usage is TRBV10-3 and J usage is TRBJ1-5; D perhaps matches TRBD1 (5 bases). The germline V and J ends were trimmed by 10 bases and 2 bases, with 18 bases remaining between them. CDR1 and CDR2 (germline): ENHRY, SYGVKD. CDR3 length: 15 residues. CDR3 protein: CATGGDSGGNQPQHF. Written as DNA, the CDR3 is TGTGCCACTGGAGGGGACTCCGGTGGCAATCAGCCCCAGCATTTT.

This clone occurred once. The chain combines TRBV2 with TRBJ2-5; perhaps TRBD1 as D (5 bases). The V and J ends lost 9 bases and 2 bases respectively, with 10 bases between them. Per germline, CDR1 SNHLY and CDR2 FYNNEI. The CDR3 has 12 amino acids. The CDR3 DNA reads TGTGCCAGGGGGCTAGAGCAAGAGACCCAGTACTTC. Amino acid sequence: CARGLEQETQYF.

The chain is built from TRBV30 and TRBJ1-2, with D unclear. The V end was cut by 5 bases, the J end by 6 bases, with 16 bases between. Germline lookup yields CDR1 GTSNPN and CDR2 SVGIG (reference sequence). CDR3 size: 13 residues. Here the CDR3 reads CAWGTGNFDGYTF. In nucleotides, the CDR3 is TGTGCCTGGGGAACCGGGAACTTCGATGGCTACACCTTC.

The CDR3 DNA reads TGTGCTAGTGGTTTGGTACGAGGGGGAGCGGGGGGCCAGTCAGATACGCAGTATTTT. Its protein product is CASGLVRGGAGGQSDTQYF. V and J are TRBV12-5 and TRBJ2-3; TRBD2 matches at 9 bases. The length of the CDR3 is 19 residues. V was pared by 0 bases and J by 4 bases, with 14 bases of the junction left unmatched. Germline V gives CDR1 LGHNT, CDR2 FRNRAP.

This clone was detected a few times. The chain uses TRBV25-1 and TRBJ2-7; the match to TRBD1 covers 9 bases. The length of the CDR3 is 16 residues. Germline trimming cut 4 bases from V and 3 bases from J; bases unmatched to any gene: 10. Germline V gene lookup returns CDR1 MGHDK and CDR2 SYGVNS. CDR3 protein: CASSGLGQGIYYEQYF. CDR3 DNA sequence: TGTGCCAGCAGTGGCCTGGGACAGGGAATCTACTACGAGCAGTACTTC.

The rearrangement links TRBV4-2 to TRBJ1-4; TRBD1 matches at 7 bases. Germline CDR1 and CDR2: LGHNA and YNFKEQ. The V segment lost 7 bases and the J segment 8 bases; nucleotides outside the gene matches: 1. The CDR3 loop spans 11 amino acids. For the CDR3, the DNA is TGTGCCAGCACCAGGGGGGAAAAACTGTTTTTT. Amino acids: CASTRGEKLFF.

The gene calls are TRBV18 and TRBJ2-7; a weak D match, TRBD1 (5 bases). Trimming removed 2 bases at V and 3 bases at J, with 11 bases between. Germline CDR1 KGHSH, CDR2 LQKENI. This CDR3 region has 14 residues. CDR3 sequence (DNA): TGTGCCAGCTCACCAGGGGCCGCCTTCTACGAGCAGTACTTC. It translates to CASSPGAAFYEQYF.

The rearrangement uses TRBV7-9 and TRBJ1-1; D is perhaps TRBD1 (6 bases). Germline V gives CDR1 SEHNR, CDR2 FQNEAQ (reference sequence). There are 15 residues in the CDR3. V was trimmed by 5 bases and J by 0 bases, leaving 13 bases between them. The CDR3 coding sequence is TGTGCCAGCAGCCGGGGTGGGGGCATGAACACTGAAGCTTTCTTT. Its translation is CASSRGGGMNTEAFF.

V usage is TRBV5-1 and J usage is TRBJ2-7; D is perhaps TRBD2 (5 bases). CDR1 is SGHRS and CDR2 is YFSETQ in the germline V gene. Trimming took off 2 bases at V and 6 bases at J, with 18 bases between the two ends. This CDR3 has 15 amino acids. As DNA, the CDR3 is TGCGCCAGCAGCTTAGGCCTTCTCGGGGTGGGCGAGCAGTACTTC. Translation gives CASSLGLLGVGEQYF.

As for this clone: The identical CDR3 is also encoded by other nucleotide sequences in the sample. The rearrangement uses TRBV30 and TRBJ2-1, with D possibly being TRBD2 (5 bases). CDR3 length equals 14 residues. Germline values: CDR1 GTSNPN, CDR2 SVGIG (reference sequence). Trimming took 3 bases from V and 1 from J, leaving 10 bases between them. The CDR3 protein is CAWRTSGSYNEQFF. Written as DNA, the CDR3 is TGTGCCTGGAGGACAAGCGGTTCCTACAATGAGCAGTTCTTC.

This clone was counted a single time. The chain has TRBV5-6 and TRBJ2-7, with D maybe TRBD2 (5 bases). The CDR3 has 14 amino acids. V was pared by 0 bases and J by 6 bases, with 13 bases between. Per the germline V gene, CDR1 is SGHDT and CDR2 is YYEEEE. The CDR3 loop reads CASSLGHSGSEQYF. DNA of the CDR3: TGTGCCAGCAGCTTGGGACACTCGGGGAGCGAGCAGTACTTC.

This chain joins TRBV29-1 and TRBJ2-7; 9 bases map to TRBD1. Losses at the gene ends were 7 bases for V and 6 bases for J; bases not matched to a gene: 10. The CDR3 covers 13 residues. Germline-derived CDR1 and CDR2 are SQVTM and ANQGSEA. The CDR3 is CSATDGTGTEQYF. CDR3 sequence (DNA): TGCAGCGCCACCGACGGGACAGGGACCGAGCAGTACTTC.

The gene calls are TRBV7-2 and TRBJ2-3; 7 bases agree with TRBD2. The CDR3 has 14 residues. CDR1 is SGHTA, CDR2 FQGNSA, per germline. With V trimmed by 1 base and J by 10 bases, 8 bases remained unmatched. The CDR3 nucleotides read TGTGCCAGCAGCTTAGAGTTCCTCCTAGCGGCGCAGTATTTT. Its protein product is CASSLEFLLAAQYF.

V usage is TRBV28 and J usage is TRBJ1-1; D possibly corresponds to TRBD1 (6 bases). Germline V gene data show CDR1 as MDHEN and CDR2 as SYDVKM. The CDR3 contains 15 residues. V gave up 6 bases and J gave up 1 base, with 15 bases separating them. The CDR3 loop is CASRKQGTQNTEAFF. The CDR3, as DNA: TGTGCCAGCAGAAAACAGGGAACCCAGAACACTGAAGCTTTCTTT.

The chain recombines TRBV27 with TRBJ1-1; 8 nucleotides agree with TRBD1. The junction had 4 bases not matched to a gene; V was cut back by 3 bases and J by 4 bases. This CDR3 has 14 residues. Germline CDR1 reads MNHEY; CDR2 reads SMNVEV (reference sequence). CDR3 DNA: TGTGCCAGCAGTTTGACAGGGGAGGGCACTGAAGCTTTCTTT. Translating it yields CASSLTGEGTEAFF.